The 2 T cell receptor beta chains reported below all come from one sample, sequenced in a study of cytomegalovirus exposure and HLA in healthy donors. 60 Vbeta and 13 Jbeta primers were used in PCR. Here immunoSEQ multiplex PCR was the method, and the copy in TCRdb shows in-frame clones only, minus some. The data contain 140,000 or so clones, 80% of them singletons. The material sequenced was PBMCs. The receptor set was obtained from a man aged 35-49 years in good health and CMV-seronegative.

The J gene is TRBJ2-5, the V gene TRBV7-2; unclear D gene. This CDR3 has 14 amino acids. The V end was cut by 0 bases, the J end by 2 bases, with 7 bases between. The V gene's germline CDR1 is SGHTA and CDR2 FQGNSA. CDR3 protein: CASSLASAQETQYF. In nucleotides, the CDR3 is TGTGCCAGCAGCTTAGCGAGTGCTCAAGAGACCCAGTACTTC.

The gene calls are TRBV6-6 and TRBJ1-1, with 8 bases aligning to TRBD1. V lost 5 bases, J lost 4 bases, and 6 bases stayed unmatched. Germline assignment: CDR1 MNHNY and CDR2 SVGAGI (reference sequence). The CDR3 length is 14 residues. The CDR3 loop reads CASSRQGAFTEAFF. CDR3 DNA sequence: TGTGCCAGCAGTCGCCAGGGGGCTTTCACTGAAGCTTTCTTT.